This T cell receptor beta chain was identified during a study of shared T cell receptors in the human thymus. TCRdb's table, derived via immunoSEQ multiplex PCR, lists solely in-frame clones and lacks some. Among about 380,000 clones listed, about 95% were seen once. This clone was picked up one time. V shed 4 bases, J shed 5 bases, and the junction held 15 bases outside the gene matches. The CDR3 covers 18 residues. Per germline, CDR1 SGHTS and CDR2 YDEGEE. Sequenced: thymocytes. This clonotype was obtained from a human donor. V gene TRBV5-8 combines with J gene TRBJ2-1; the match to TRBD2 covers 10 bases. The CDR3 region has the DNA TGTGCCAGCAGCCCGGAAGGTCTAGCGGGAGTGGTCGACAATGAGCAGTTCTTC. This codes for CASSPEGLAGVVDNEQFF.